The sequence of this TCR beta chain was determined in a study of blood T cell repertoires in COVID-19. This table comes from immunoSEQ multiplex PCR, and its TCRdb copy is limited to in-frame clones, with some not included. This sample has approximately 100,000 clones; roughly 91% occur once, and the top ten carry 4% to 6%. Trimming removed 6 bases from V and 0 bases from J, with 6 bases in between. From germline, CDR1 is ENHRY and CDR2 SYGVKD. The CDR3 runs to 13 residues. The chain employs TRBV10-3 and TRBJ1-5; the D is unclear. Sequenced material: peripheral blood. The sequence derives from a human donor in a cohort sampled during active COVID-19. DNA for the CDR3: TGTGCCATCAGCCAGGATAGCAATCAGCCCCAGCATTTT. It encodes CAISQDSNQPQHF.